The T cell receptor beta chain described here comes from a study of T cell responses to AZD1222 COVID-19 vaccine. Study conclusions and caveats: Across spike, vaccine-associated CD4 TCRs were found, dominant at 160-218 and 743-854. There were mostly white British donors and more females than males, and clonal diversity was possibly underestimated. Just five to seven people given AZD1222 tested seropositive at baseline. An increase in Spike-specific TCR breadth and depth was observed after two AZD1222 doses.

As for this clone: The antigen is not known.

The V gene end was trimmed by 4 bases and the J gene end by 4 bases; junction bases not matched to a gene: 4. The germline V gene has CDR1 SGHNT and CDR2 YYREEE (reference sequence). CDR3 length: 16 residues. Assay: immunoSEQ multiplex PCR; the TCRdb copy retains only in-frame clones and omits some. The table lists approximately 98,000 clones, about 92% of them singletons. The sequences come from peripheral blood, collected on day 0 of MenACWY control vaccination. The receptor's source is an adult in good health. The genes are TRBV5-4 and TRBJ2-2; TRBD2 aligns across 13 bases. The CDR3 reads CASSPTSGGTTGELFF. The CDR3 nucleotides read TGTGCCAGCAGCCCGACTAGCGGGGGGACCACCGGGGAGCTGTTTTTT.